This TCR beta chain was retrieved from a study of blood T cell repertoires in COVID-19. For the study at large: PBMCs, B-cell-depleted T cells, or T cells were the source of the cDNA or gDNA that made up the material.

This clone was picked up a small number of times. Trimming removed 3 bases from V and 5 bases from J; junction bases left unmatched: 12. This CDR3 region has 17 residues. Per the germline V gene, CDR1 is SGHTA and CDR2 is FQGNSA. As handled by the study authors: Using reference gene primer amplification, nucleated cell counts were estimated. Method: immunoSEQ multiplex PCR; TCRdb's copy keeps in-frame clones and lacks some. V, J and clone size derive from that table, while D and trimming were established from the DNA sequence. The sample has roughly 250,000 clones, approximately 90% seen once. The V gene is TRBV7-2, the J gene TRBJ2-1; 8 nucleotides match TRBD1. The receptor was derived from a woman aged 40 to 55 who had recovered from COVID-19. The sequencing input was peripheral blood. The CDR3 protein is CASSLGRGQGPDNEQFF. Here the CDR3 DNA reads TGTGCCAGCAGCTTGGGCAGGGGGCAAGGTCCCGACAATGAGCAGTTCTTC.